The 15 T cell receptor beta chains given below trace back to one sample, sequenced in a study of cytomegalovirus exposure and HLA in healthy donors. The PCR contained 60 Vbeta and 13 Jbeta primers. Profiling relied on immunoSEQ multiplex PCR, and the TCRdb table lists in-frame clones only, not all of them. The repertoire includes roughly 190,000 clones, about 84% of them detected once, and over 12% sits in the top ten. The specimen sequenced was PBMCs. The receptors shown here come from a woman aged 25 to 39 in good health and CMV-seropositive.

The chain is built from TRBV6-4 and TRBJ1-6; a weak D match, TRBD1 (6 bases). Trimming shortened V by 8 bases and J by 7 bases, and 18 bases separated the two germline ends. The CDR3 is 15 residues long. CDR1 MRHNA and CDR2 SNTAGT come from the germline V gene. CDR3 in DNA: TGTGCCAGCCGGACTGAGGGACATCTAAATTCACCCCTCCACTTT. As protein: CASRTEGHLNSPLHF.

The CDR3 sequence is CASSRDRGWDTEAFF. CDR3 DNA: TGCGCCAGCAGCCGGGACAGGGGATGGGACACTGAAGCTTTCTTT. The chain uses TRBV4-3 and TRBJ1-1, with 10 bases lining up with TRBD1. The germline V gene has CDR1 LGHNA and CDR2 YSLEER. The CDR3 totals 15 residues. The J segment lost 3 bases and the V segment lost 4 bases, leaving 5 bases of the junction unmatched.

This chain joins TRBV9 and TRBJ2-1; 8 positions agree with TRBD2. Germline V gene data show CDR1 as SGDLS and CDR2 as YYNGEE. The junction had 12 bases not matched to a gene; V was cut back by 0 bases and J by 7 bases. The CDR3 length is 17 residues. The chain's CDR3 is CASSVDGGGHGGNEQFF. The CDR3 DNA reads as TGTGCCAGCAGCGTAGACGGGGGGGGTCATGGTGGTAATGAGCAGTTCTTC.

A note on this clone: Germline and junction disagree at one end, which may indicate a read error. The CDR3 DNA follows: TGTGCTAGCAGCTACGTGGGGACTAGCGGGAGGACTGAGCAGTTCTTC. Translating gives CASSYVGTSGRTEQFF. The chain joins TRBV7-7 to TRBJ2-1; 15 bases are a match to TRBD2. The CDR3 has 16 amino acids. Looked up from germline, CDR1 is SSHAT and CDR2 is FNYEAQ (reference sequence).

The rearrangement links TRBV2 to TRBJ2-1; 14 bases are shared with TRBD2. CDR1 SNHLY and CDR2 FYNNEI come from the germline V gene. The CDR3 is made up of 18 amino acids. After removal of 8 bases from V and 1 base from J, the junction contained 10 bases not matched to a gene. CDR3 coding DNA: TGTGCCAGCGGGACTAGCGGGAGCGTATCTGATTCCTACAATGAGCAGTTCTTC. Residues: CASGTSGSVSDSYNEQFF.

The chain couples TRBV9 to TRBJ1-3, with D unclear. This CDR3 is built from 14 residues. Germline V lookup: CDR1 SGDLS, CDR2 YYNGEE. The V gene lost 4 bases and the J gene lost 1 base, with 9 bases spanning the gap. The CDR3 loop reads CASSSRGSGNTIYF. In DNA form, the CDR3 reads TGTGCCAGCAGCTCACGAGGTTCTGGAAACACCATATATTTT.

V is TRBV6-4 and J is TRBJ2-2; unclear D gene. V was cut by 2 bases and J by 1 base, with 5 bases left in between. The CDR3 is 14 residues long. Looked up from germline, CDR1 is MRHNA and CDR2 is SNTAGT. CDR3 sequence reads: CASSDGVNTGELFF. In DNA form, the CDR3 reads TGTGCCAGCAGTGACGGAGTGAACACCGGGGAGCTGTTTTTT.

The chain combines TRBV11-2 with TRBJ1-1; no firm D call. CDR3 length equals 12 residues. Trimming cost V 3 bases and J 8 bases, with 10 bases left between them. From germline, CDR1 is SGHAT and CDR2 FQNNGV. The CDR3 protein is CASSFHSFEAFF. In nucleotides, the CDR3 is TGTGCCAGCAGCTTTCACTCTTTCGAAGCTTTCTTT.

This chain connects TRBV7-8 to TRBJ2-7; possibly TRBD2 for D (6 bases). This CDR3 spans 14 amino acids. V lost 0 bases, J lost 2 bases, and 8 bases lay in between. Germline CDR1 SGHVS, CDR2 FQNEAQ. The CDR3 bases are TGTGCCAGCAGCTTAGCGGCGGGGACCTACGAGCAGTACTTC. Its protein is CASSLAAGTYEQYF.

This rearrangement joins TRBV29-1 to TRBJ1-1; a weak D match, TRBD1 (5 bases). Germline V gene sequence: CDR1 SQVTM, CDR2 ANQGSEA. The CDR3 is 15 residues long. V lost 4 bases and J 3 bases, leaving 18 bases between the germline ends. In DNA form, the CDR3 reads TGCAGCGTTGTTATATCGGGGGACGGGGACACTGAAGCTTTCTTT. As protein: CSVVISGDGDTEAFF.

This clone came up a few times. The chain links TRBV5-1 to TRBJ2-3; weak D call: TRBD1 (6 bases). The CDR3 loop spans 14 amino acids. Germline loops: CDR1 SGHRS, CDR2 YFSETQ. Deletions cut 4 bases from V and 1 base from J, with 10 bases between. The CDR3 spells CASSLRTGTDTQYF. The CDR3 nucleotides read TGCGCCAGCAGCCTGAGGACAGGCACAGATACGCAGTATTTT. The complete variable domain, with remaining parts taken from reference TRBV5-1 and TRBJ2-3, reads KAGVTQTPRYLIKTRGQQVTLSCSPISGHRSVSWYQQTPGQGLQFLFEYFSETQRNKGNFPGRFSGRQFSNSRSEMNVSTLELGDSALYLCASSLRTGTDTQYFGPGTRLTVL.

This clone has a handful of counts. The CDR3: CASSLGPRDRGSEQYF. The CDR3 nucleotides read TGTGCCAGCAGCTTGGGGCCCCGGGACAGGGGTTCCGAGCAGTACTTC. The chain carries TRBV5-6 and TRBJ2-7; TRBD1 matches 10 bases. The CDR3 has 16 residues. Trimming removed 0 bases from V and 6 bases from J; junction bases left unmatched: 9. Germline assignment: CDR1 SGHDT and CDR2 YYEEEE.

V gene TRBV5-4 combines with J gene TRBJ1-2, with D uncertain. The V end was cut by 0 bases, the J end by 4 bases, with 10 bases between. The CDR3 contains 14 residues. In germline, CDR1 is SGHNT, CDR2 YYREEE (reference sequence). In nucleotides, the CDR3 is TGTGCCAGCAGCTTGGATAGCAGCTCCTATGGCTACACCTTC. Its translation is CASSLDSSSYGYTF.

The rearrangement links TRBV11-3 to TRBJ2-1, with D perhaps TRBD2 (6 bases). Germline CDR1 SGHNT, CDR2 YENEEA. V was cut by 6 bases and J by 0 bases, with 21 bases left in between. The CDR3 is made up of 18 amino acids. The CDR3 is CASSSLGSAKSSYNEQFF. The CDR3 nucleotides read TGTGCCAGCAGTTCGCTCGGGAGCGCGAAAAGCTCCTACAATGAGCAGTTCTTC.

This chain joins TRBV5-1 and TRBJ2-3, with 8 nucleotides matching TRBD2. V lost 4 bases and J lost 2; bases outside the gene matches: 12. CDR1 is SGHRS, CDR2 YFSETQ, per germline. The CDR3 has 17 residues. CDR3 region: CASSRTSRGGYTDTQYF. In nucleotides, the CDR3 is TGCGCCAGCAGCCGTACCTCACGGGGGGGATACACAGATACGCAGTATTTT. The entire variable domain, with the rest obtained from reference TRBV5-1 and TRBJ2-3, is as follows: KAGVTQTPRYLIKTRGQQVTLSCSPISGHRSVSWYQQTPGQGLQFLFEYFSETQRNKGNFPGRFSGRQFSNSRSEMNVSTLELGDSALYLCASSRTSRGGYTDTQYFGPGTRLTVL.